A single sample is the source of the 15 T cell receptor beta chains below, sequenced in a study of Ad26.COV2.S vaccination and SARS-CoV-2 variants (TCRdb year 2021). Interpreted using the paper, the treatment or condition label stands for: 19 received Ad26.COV2.S at low or high dose, single or two shots; about 5 received placebo; per-sample allocation not given. Repertoires of vaccine and placebo recipients were sequenced from samples taken on day 63 after the first injection. Library preparation was by the immunoSEQ multiplex PCR assay. Entries here come from immuneACCESS through TCRdb and include only in-frame sequences with V and J called. Some clones fail to appear in such tables; in the studies checked, an unresolved V gene covers under half of the shortfall, and the cause of the remainder is unknown. This sample gives about 320,000 clones in total; approximately 86% of them show up just once. The ten biggest clones cover 2.1% of the sample.

The sample consisted of peripheral blood, taken in a trial of Ad26.COV2.S vaccine versus placebo. The receptor source for this set is a person aged 18-60 years who received the Ad26.COV2.S COVID-19 vaccine or a placebo.

The chain uses TRBV19 and TRBJ2-3; 10 nucleotides agree with TRBD2. The V and J ends lost 5 bases and 5 bases, in that order; junction bases with no gene match: 7. CDR1 is LNHDA, CDR2 SQIVND, per germline (reference sequence). There are 15 residues in the CDR3. Here the CDR3 reads CASSASGGAKDTQYF. In nucleotides, the CDR3 is TGTGCCAGTAGTGCAAGCGGGGGGGCGAAAGATACGCAGTATTTT.

Note on this clone: Other DNA sequences in the sample encode the same CDR3. The chain couples TRBV5-6 to TRBJ1-2, with D unclear. CDR1 SGHDT and CDR2 YYEEEE come from the germline V gene. V dropped 0 bases and J dropped 3 bases, with 0 bases sitting between them. The CDR3 consists of 11 residues. Written as DNA, the CDR3 is TGTGCCAGCAGCTTGGACTATGGCTACACCTTC. Residues: CASSLDYGYTF.

This clone was detected ten times or more. This chain links TRBV7-2 with TRBJ1-1, with 7 bases identical to TRBD1. The CDR3 sequence is 13 residues long. Germline V lookup: CDR1 SGHTA, CDR2 FQGNSA. Trimming removed 4 bases from V and 11 bases from J; junction bases left unmatched: 10. This CDR3 is CASSSRQGLEAFF. DNA of the CDR3: TGTGCCAGCAGCTCCCGACAGGGATTGGAGGCTTTCTTT.

V gene TRBV30 combines with J gene TRBJ2-7, with 9 positions matching TRBD1. This CDR3 is 15 amino acids long. V shed 7 bases and J 0 bases; nucleotides not matched to a gene: 10. Germline-derived CDR1 and CDR2 are GTSNPN and SVGIG (reference sequence). CDR3: CAYKFGTGSSYEQYF. The CDR3 region has the DNA TGTGCCTATAAATTCGGGACAGGGAGCTCCTACGAGCAGTACTTC.

The CDR3 DNA reads TGTGCCAGCAGTGAACAAGGGAACACCGGGGAGCTGTTTTTT. This translates into CASSEQGNTGELFF. This chain joins TRBV6-1 and TRBJ2-2, with unresolved D. This CDR3 has 14 amino acids. Germline loops: CDR1 MNHNS, CDR2 SASEGT. V was shortened by 2 bases and J by 1 base, with 5 bases between the two germline ends.

The chain combines TRBV5-5 with TRBJ1-4; D remains unclear. This CDR3 spans 15 amino acids. In germline, CDR1 is SGHKS, CDR2 YYEKEE (reference sequence). V was shortened by 4 bases and J by 9 bases, with 19 bases between the two germline ends. DNA for the CDR3: TGTGCCAGCAGCACGGAGACACTCCGGATGCAAAAACTGTTTTTT. Its protein product is CASSTETLRMQKLFF. Full variable domain (rest looked up from reference TRBV5-5 and TRBJ1-4): DAGVTQSPTHLIKTRGQQVTLRCSPISGHKSVSWYQQVLGQGPQFIFQYYEKEERGRGNFPDRFSARQFPNYSSELNVNALLLGDSALYLCASSTETLRMQKLFFGSGTQLSVL.

The gene calls are TRBV6-6 and TRBJ2-3, with D possibly being TRBD1 (6 bases). The CDR3 totals 16 residues. Per the germline V gene, CDR1 is MNHNY and CDR2 is SVGAGI (reference sequence). The germline V and J ends were trimmed by 2 bases and 0 bases, with 12 bases remaining between them. The CDR3 sequence is CASSYPTGLSTDTQYF. CDR3 nucleotides: TGTGCCAGCAGTTACCCGACAGGACTTAGCACAGATACGCAGTATTTT.

The rearrangement joins TRBV4-1 to TRBJ2-5; 7 bases line up with TRBD1. The CDR3 has 15 residues. CDR1 and CDR2 (germline): MGHRA, YSYEKL. V lost 3 bases and J lost 1; bases outside the gene matches: 5. This CDR3 is CASSQGQQGQETQYF. The DNA of the CDR3 is TGCGCCAGCAGCCAGGGACAGCAAGGCCAAGAGACCCAGTACTTC.

A few counts support this clone. The rearrangement joins TRBV7-9 to TRBJ2-1; D is uncertain. Germline lookup yields CDR1 SEHNR and CDR2 FQNEAQ (reference sequence). Trimming pared 5 bases from V and 0 bases from J, leaving 11 bases between. The length of the CDR3 is 15 residues. The CDR3 DNA sequence: TGTGCCAGCAGCGCTAGTTCAAACTCCTACAATGAGCAGTTCTTC. This codes for CASSASSNSYNEQFF. Combining the CDR3 with reference TRBV7-9 and TRBJ2-1 gives the whole variable domain DTGVSQNPRHKITKRGQNVTFRCDPISEHNRLYWYRQTLGQGPEFLTYFQNEAQLEKSRLLSDRFSAERPKGSFSTLEIQRTEQGDSAMYLCASSASSNSYNEQFFGPGTRLTVL.

The V gene is TRBV4-1, the J gene TRBJ1-2, with a weak D call TRBD1 (5 bases). The CDR3 is 17 residues long. V lost 4 bases and J lost 8, with 26 bases in between. Germline V gene data show CDR1 as MGHRA and CDR2 as YSYEKL. CDR3 amino acids: CASSPARGLGPREGYTF. The CDR3 DNA reads as TGCGCCAGCAGCCCGGCCCGGGGGTTGGGGCCTAGGGAGGGCTACACCTTC.

This chain links TRBV5-1 with TRBJ2-2; TRBD2 is a possible D gene (5 bases). The germline CDR1 and CDR2 sequences are SGHRS and YFSETQ. The CDR3 is made up of 14 amino acids. Trimming removed 0 bases at V and 6 bases at J, with 9 bases between. As DNA, the CDR3 is TGCGCCAGCAGCTTGGCCCCGGGATCCGGGGAGCTGTTTTTT. This gives the protein CASSLAPGSGELFF. Using reference TRBV5-1 and TRBJ2-2 for the parts outside the CDR3, the full variable domain is KAGVTQTPRYLIKTRGQQVTLSCSPISGHRSVSWYQQTPGQGLQFLFEYFSETQRNKGNFPGRFSGRQFSNSRSEMNVSTLELGDSALYLCASSLAPGSGELFFGEGSRLTVL.

A note on this clone: The sample contains more than one DNA sequence encoding this CDR3. This chain uses TRBV7-3 with TRBJ2-2; 7 positions agree with TRBD1. The CDR3 is 15 amino acids. Germline V lookup: CDR1 SGHTA, CDR2 FQGTGA. The V segment lost 4 bases and the J segment 1 base; nucleotides outside the gene matches: 3. The DNA for the CDR3 is TGTGCCAGCAGCTCACGGACAGGGAACACCGGGGAGCTGTTTTTT. It codes for CASSSRTGNTGELFF. Drawing the rest from reference TRBV7-3 and TRBJ2-2, the complete variable domain is GAGVSQTPSNKVTEKGKYVELRCDPISGHTALYWYRQSLGQGPEFLIYFQGTGAADDSGLPNDRFFAVRPEGSVSTLKIQRTERGDSAVYLCASSSRTGNTGELFFGEGSRLTVL.

This chain uses TRBV12-3 or TRBV12-4 with TRBJ2-7; no clear D. V was trimmed by 3 bases and J by 2 bases, leaving 8 bases between them. The CDR3 covers 13 residues. The CDR3 coding sequence is TGTGCCAGCAGTTTGGCTACAACCTACGAGCAGTACTTC. Protein sequence: CASSLATTYEQYF.

The V call is TRBV2, the J call TRBJ2-3; 7 nucleotides match TRBD1. There are 15 residues in the CDR3. Germline lookup yields CDR1 SNHLY and CDR2 FYNNEI. J was trimmed by 2 bases and V by 4 bases; bases with no gene match: 6. CDR3 residues: CASSVDRAHTDTQYF. DNA for the CDR3: TGTGCCAGCAGTGTAGACAGGGCGCACACAGATACGCAGTATTTT.

The V call is TRBV20-1, the J call TRBJ1-1; a possible D gene is TRBD1 (5 bases). CDR1 and CDR2 from the germline V gene are DFQATT and SNEGSKA (reference sequence). V was cut by 3 bases and J by 6 bases, with 8 bases left in between. CDR3 length: 11 amino acids. The CDR3 loop is CSARTVPEAFF. The CDR3, as DNA: TGCAGTGCTAGGACAGTTCCTGAAGCTTTCTTT.